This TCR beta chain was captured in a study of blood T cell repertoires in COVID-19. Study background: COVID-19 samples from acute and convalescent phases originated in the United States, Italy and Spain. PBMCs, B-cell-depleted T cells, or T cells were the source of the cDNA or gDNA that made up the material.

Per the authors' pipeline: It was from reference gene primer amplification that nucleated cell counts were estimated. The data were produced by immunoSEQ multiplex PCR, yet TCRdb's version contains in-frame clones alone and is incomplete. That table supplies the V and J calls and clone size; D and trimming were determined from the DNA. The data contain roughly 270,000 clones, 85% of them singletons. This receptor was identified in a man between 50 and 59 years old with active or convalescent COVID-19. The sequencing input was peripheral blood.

The CDR3 spells CASSGPGDRGDYEQYF. The CDR3, as DNA: TGTGCCAGCAGTGGCCCGGGGGACAGGGGGGACTACGAGCAGTACTTC. The chain joins TRBV6-1 to TRBJ2-7; 11 nucleotides match TRBD1. V trimming: 4 bases; J trimming: 3 bases; junction bases outside the gene matches: 8. Germline CDR1 reads MNHNS; CDR2 reads SASEGT. The CDR3 consists of 16 residues.